The T cell receptor beta chain under discussion was sequenced for a study of T cell responses to AZD1222 COVID-19 vaccine. Profiling relied on immunoSEQ multiplex PCR, and the TCRdb table lists in-frame clones only, not all of them. In the table there are some 180,000 clones, almost 90% of which are singletons. CDR3 length: 20 amino acids. V gave up 4 bases and J gave up 2 bases; unmatched junction bases: 14. Germline lookup yields CDR1 LGHNA and CDR2 YSLEER. V usage is TRBV4-3 and J usage is TRBJ2-1, with 13 bases matching TRBD2. Sequences were derived from peripheral blood, sampled on day 0 of AZD1222 vaccination. The TCR originated in an adult in good health. The CDR3 is CASSRTWTSGGPTTYNEQFF. The CDR3 bases are TGCGCCAGCAGCCGGACTTGGACTAGCGGGGGCCCTACTACCTACAATGAGCAGTTCTTC.